These 10 T cell receptor beta chains share one sample of origin, sequenced in a study of tissue T cells after allogeneic stem cell transplantation. Generated by immunoSEQ multiplex PCR, the TCRdb table keeps only in-frame clones and is missing some. Of roughly 9,200 clones in the sample, roughly 60% were seen once. The sequencing here drew on tissue from the jejunum, taken at autopsy. These receptors originate from a woman aged 18 to 50 with breast cancer.

The chain has TRBV10-1 and TRBJ1-2; 8 nucleotides match TRBD1. The CDR3 loop spans 12 amino acids. The V and J ends lost 6 bases and 5 bases, in that order; junction bases with no gene match: 2. CDR1 WNHNN and CDR2 SYGVQD come from the germline V gene (reference sequence). Here the CDR3 reads CASRDRAYGYTF. The CDR3 DNA reads as TGCGCCAGCAGGGACAGGGCTTATGGCTACACCTTC.

Points on this clone: Other nucleotide sequences in the sample specify the same CDR3. This rearrangement joins TRBV5-4 to TRBJ1-2; D is undetermined. Trimming shortened V by 1 base and J by 2 bases, and 6 bases separated the two germline ends. Germline V gives CDR1 SGHNT, CDR2 YYREEE (reference sequence). The CDR3 loop spans 13 amino acids. CDR3: CASSLKPNYGYTF. CDR3 bases: TGTGCCAGCAGCTTGAAACCGAACTATGGCTACACCTTC.

V is TRBV4-3 and J is TRBJ2-7; D remains ambiguous. The CDR3 extends over 14 amino acids. Germline V CDR1 and CDR2: LGHNA, YSLEER. The V end lost 0 bases, the J end lost 0 bases, and 6 bases lay between the germline ends. CDR3: CASSQELASYEQYF. CDR3 DNA: TGCGCCAGCAGCCAAGAACTGGCCTCCTACGAGCAGTACTTC.

The V and J genes are TRBV6-5 and TRBJ2-1; tentative D call: TRBD2 (6 bases). V was clipped by 6 bases and J by 0 bases, with 9 bases between them. The germline CDR1 and CDR2 sequences are MNHEY and SVGAGI. The CDR3 totals 14 residues. The CDR3 nucleotides read TGTGCCAGCAGGGGGGGTTCCTCCTACAATGAGCAGTTCTTC. Protein product: CASRGGSSYNEQFF.

V is TRBV7-2 and J is TRBJ2-3; D is undetermined. In germline, CDR1 is SGHTA, CDR2 FQGNSA. V lost 8 bases, J lost 3 bases, and 12 bases lay in between. The length of the CDR3 is 13 residues. The CDR3 reads CASLYRGTDTQYF. The CDR3 region has the DNA TGTGCCAGCCTCTATCGAGGAACAGATACGCAGTATTTT.

In this sample, this clone turned up a few times. The chain recombines TRBV7-2 with TRBJ1-6; TRBD1 is a possible D gene (5 bases). This CDR3 comprises 13 residues. V was pared by 6 bases and J by 5 bases, with 8 bases between. CDR1 and CDR2 from the germline V gene are SGHTA and FQGNSA. The CDR3 sequence: CASRRDHNSPLHF. The CDR3, as DNA: TGTGCCAGCAGACGGGACCATAATTCACCCCTCCACTTT. Full variable domain (outside the CDR3, taken from reference TRBV7-2 and TRBJ1-6): GAGVSQSPSNKVTEKGKDVELRCDPISGHTALYWYRQSLGQGLEFLIYFQGNSAPDKSGLPSDRFSAERTGGSVSTLTIQRTQQEDSAVYLCASRRDHNSPLHFGNGTRLTVT.

The rearrangement uses TRBV7-2 and TRBJ2-7; no clear D. The CDR3 contains 15 residues. Germline CDR1 SGHTA, CDR2 FQGNSA. Trimming pared 2 bases from V and 0 bases from J, leaving 11 bases between. The CDR3 spells CASSLRSEFSYEQYF. In DNA, the CDR3 is TGTGCCAGCAGCTTACGTAGTGAATTCTCCTACGAGCAGTACTTC. Based on the CDR3 plus reference TRBV7-2 and TRBJ2-7, the full variable domain is GAGVSQSPSNKVTEKGKDVELRCDPISGHTALYWYRQSLGQGLEFLIYFQGNSAPDKSGLPSDRFSAERTGGSVSTLTIQRTQQEDSAVYLCASSLRSEFSYEQYFGPGTRLTVT.

This clone was recorded a few times. The chain links TRBV6-2 or TRBV6-3 to TRBJ2-2, with D unresolved. Looked up from germline, CDR1 is MNHEY and CDR2 is SVGEGT. The V and J ends lost 6 bases and 7 bases respectively, with 15 bases between them. The CDR3 covers 14 residues. CDR3 protein: CASSLTRHNGELFF. The CDR3, as DNA: TGTGCCAGCAGCCTAACTCGACACAACGGGGAGCTGTTTTTT.

This clone qualifies as medium-sized. The chain is built from TRBV7-2 and TRBJ1-1; D gene uncertain. V lost 4 bases, J lost 5 bases, and 8 bases lay in between. The germline V gene encodes CDR1 SGHTA and CDR2 FQGNSA. There are 12 residues in the CDR3. DNA for the CDR3: TGTGCCAGCAGCTGGGGAGGAACTGAAGCTTTCTTT. Translation: CASSWGGTEAFF.

This chain joins TRBV10-3 and TRBJ2-1; 12 nucleotides line up with TRBD2. The junction had 6 bases not matched to a gene; V was cut back by 7 bases and J by 5 bases. Germline CDR1 reads ENHRY; CDR2 reads SYGVKD. CDR3 size: 15 residues. The CDR3 nucleotides are TGTGCCATCACCCCGGGACTAGCGGGCGACAATGAGCAGTTCTTC. Protein: CAITPGLAGDNEQFF.